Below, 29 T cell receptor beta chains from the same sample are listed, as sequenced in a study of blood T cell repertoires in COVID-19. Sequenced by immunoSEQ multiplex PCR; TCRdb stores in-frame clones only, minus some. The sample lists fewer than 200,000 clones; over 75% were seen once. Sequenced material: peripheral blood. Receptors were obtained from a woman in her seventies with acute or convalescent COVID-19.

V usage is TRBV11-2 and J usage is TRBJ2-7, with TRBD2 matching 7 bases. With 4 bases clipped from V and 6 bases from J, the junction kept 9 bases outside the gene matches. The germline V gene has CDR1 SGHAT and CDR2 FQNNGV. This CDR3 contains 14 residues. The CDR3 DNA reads TGTGCCAGCAGCTCTACGACTAGCCGAGGCGAGCAGTACTTC. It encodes CASSSTTSRGEQYF.

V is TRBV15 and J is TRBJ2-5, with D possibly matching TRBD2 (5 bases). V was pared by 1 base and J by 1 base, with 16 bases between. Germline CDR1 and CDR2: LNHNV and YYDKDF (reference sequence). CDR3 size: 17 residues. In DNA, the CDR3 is TGTGCCACCAGCAGAGGGAGGTCTCCCTCGGTCCAAGAGACCCAGTACTTC. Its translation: CATSRGRSPSVQETQYF.

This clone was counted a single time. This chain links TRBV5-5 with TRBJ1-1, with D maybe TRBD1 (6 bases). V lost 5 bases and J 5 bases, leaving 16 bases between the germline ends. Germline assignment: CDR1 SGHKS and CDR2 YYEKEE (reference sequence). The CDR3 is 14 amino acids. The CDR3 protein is CASSGQPGGTEAFF. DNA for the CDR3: TGTGCCAGCAGTGGACAGCCCGGTGGGACTGAAGCTTTCTTT.

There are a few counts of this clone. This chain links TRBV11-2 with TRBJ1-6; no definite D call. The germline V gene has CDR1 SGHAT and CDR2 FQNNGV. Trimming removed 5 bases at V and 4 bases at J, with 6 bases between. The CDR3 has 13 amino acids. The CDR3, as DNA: TGTGCCAGCAGCCAAATGTATAATTCACCCCTCCACTTT. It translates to CASSQMYNSPLHF.

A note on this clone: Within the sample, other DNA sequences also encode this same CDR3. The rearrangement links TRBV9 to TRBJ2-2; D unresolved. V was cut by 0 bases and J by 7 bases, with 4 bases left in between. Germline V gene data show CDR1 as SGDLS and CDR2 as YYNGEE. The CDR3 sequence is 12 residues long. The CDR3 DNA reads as TGTGCCAGCAGCGTAGTTAACGGGGAGCTGTTTTTT. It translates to CASSVVNGELFF.

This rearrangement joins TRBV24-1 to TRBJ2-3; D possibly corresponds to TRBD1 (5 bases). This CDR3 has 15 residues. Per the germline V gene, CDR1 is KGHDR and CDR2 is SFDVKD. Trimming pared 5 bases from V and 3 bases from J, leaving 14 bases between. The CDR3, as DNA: TGTGCCACCAGTGGGGTCGGGCAGGGAACAGATACGCAGTATTTT. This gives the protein CATSGVGQGTDTQYF.

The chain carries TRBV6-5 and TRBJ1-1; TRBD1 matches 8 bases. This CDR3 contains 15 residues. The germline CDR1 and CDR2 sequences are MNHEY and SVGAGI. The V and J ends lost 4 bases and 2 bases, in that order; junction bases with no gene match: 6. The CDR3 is CASSSQGDRNTEAFF. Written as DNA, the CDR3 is TGTGCCAGCAGTTCACAGGGGGACAGAAACACTGAAGCTTTCTTT.

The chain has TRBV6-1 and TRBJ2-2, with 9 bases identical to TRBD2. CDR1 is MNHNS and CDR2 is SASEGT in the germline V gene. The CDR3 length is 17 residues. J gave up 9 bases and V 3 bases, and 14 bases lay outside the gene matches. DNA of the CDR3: TGTGCCAGCAGTGATGGTCTAGCGGGGTTCGTTCCTCGGGAGCTGTTTTTT. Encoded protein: CASSDGLAGFVPRELFF.

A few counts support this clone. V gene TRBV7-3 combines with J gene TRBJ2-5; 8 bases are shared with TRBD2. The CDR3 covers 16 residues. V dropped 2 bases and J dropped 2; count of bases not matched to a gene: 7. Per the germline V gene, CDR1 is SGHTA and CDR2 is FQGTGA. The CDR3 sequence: CASSLGTRHYQETQYF. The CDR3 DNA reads TGTGCCAGCAGCTTAGGGACTAGGCATTATCAAGAGACCCAGTACTTC.

This CDR3 is CASSQLAGARSNTGELFF. The CDR3 nucleotides read TGTGCCAGCAGCCAGCTAGCGGGAGCCCGCTCGAACACCGGGGAGCTGTTTTTT. This chain connects TRBV4-2 to TRBJ2-2; TRBD2 agrees at 10 bases. The V and J ends lost 3 bases and 0 bases, in that order; junction bases with no gene match: 7. CDR1 and CDR2 from the germline V gene are LGHNA and YNFKEQ. This CDR3 spans 18 amino acids.

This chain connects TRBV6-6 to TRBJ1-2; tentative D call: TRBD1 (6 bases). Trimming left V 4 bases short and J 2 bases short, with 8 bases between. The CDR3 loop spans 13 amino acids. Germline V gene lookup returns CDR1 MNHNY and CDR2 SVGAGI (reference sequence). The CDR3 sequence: CASSLGTNYGYTF. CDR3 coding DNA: TGTGCCAGCAGTTTAGGGACAAACTATGGCTACACCTTC.

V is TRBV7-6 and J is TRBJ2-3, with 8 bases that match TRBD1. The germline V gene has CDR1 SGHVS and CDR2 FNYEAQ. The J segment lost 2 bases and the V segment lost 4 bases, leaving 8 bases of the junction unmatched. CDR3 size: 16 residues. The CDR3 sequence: CASSSTTGVNTDTQYF. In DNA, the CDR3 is TGTGCCAGCAGCTCAACGACAGGGGTCAACACAGATACGCAGTATTTT.

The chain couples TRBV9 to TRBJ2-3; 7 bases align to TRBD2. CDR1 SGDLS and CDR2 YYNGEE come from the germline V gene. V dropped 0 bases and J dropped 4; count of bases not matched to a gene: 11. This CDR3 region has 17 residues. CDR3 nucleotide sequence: TGTGCCAGCAGCGTAGGCATCCGCGGGAGCGAATCAGATACGCAGTATTTT. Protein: CASSVGIRGSESDTQYF.

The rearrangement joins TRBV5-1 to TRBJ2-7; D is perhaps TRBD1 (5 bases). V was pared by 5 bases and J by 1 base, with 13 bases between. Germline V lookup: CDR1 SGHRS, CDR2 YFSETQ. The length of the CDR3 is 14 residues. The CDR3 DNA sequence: TGCGCCAGCAGAGCAGGGATTTCGTCCTACGAGCAGTACTTC. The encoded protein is CASRAGISSYEQYF.

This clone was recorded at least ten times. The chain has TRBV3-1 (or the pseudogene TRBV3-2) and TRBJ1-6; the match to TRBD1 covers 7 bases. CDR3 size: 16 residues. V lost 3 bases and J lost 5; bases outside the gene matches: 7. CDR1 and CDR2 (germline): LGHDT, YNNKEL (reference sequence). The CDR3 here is CASSHTRTGDNSPLHF. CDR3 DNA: TGTGCCAGCAGCCACACGAGGACAGGAGATAATTCACCCCTCCACTTT.

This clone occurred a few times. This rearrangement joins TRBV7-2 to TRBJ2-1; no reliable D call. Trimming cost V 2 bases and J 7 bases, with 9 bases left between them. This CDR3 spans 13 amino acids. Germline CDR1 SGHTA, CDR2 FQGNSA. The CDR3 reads CASSLQRENEQFF. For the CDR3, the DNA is TGTGCCAGCAGCTTACAGCGTGAGAATGAGCAGTTCTTC.

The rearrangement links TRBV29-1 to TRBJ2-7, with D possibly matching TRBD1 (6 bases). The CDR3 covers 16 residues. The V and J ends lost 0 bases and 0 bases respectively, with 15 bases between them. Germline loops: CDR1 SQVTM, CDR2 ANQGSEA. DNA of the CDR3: TGCAGCGTTGAAGATAGGGAACAGGGTCTCTCCTACGAGCAGTACTTC. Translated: CSVEDREQGLSYEQYF.

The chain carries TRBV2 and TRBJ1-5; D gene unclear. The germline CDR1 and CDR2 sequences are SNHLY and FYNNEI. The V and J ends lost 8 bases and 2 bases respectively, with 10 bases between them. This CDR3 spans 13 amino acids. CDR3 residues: CASCPGGNQPQHF. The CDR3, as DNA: TGTGCCAGCTGTCCAGGCGGCAATCAGCCCCAGCATTTT. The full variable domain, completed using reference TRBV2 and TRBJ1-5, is EPEVTQTPSHQVTQMGQEVILRCVPISNHLYFYWYRQILGQKVEFLVSFYNNEISEKSEIFDDQFSVERPDGSNFTLKIRSTKLEDSAMYFCASCPGGNQPQHFGDGTRLSIL.

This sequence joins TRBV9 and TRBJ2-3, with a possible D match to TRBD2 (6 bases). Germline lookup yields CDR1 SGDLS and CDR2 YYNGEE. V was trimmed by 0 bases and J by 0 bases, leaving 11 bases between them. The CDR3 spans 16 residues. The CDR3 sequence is CASSVGRVSSTDTQYF. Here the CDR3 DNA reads TGTGCCAGCAGCGTAGGGAGGGTTTCTAGCACAGATACGCAGTATTTT.

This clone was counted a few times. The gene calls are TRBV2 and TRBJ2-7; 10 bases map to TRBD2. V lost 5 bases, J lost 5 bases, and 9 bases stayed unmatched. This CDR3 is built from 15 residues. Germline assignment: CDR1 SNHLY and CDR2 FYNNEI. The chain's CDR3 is CASSLGLAVIDEQYF. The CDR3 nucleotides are TGTGCCAGCAGTCTAGGACTAGCGGTGATAGACGAGCAGTACTTC.

CDR3 nucleotide sequence: TGTGCCAGCAGTGAAGGTAGCGGGGGCCACAATGAGCAGTTCTTC. As protein: CASSEGSGGHNEQFF. The rearrangement links TRBV2 to TRBJ2-1, with TRBD2 matching over 9 bases. The junction had 3 bases not matched to a gene; V was cut back by 1 base and J by 5 bases. The V gene's germline CDR1 is SNHLY and CDR2 FYNNEI. The CDR3 is made up of 15 amino acids.

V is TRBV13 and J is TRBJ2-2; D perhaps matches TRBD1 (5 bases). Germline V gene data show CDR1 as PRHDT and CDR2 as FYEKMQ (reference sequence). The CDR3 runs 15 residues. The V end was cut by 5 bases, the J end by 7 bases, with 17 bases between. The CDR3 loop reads CASSQLFRGIGELFF. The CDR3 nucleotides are TGTGCCAGCAGCCAGCTTTTTAGGGGAATCGGGGAGCTGTTTTTT.

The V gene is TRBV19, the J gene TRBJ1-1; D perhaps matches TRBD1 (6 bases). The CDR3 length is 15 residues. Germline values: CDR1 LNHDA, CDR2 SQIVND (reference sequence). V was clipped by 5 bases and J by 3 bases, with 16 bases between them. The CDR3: CASSPSTGYHTEAFF. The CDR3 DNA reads TGTGCCAGTAGTCCATCGACAGGTTACCACACTGAAGCTTTCTTT.

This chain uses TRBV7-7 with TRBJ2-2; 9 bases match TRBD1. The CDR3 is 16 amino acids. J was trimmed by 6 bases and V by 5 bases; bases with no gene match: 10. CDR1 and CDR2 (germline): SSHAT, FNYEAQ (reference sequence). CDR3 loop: CASSPTTGGGPGELFF. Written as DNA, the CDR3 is TGTGCCAGCAGCCCTACTACAGGGGGCGGACCCGGGGAGCTGTTTTTT. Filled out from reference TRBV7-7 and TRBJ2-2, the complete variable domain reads GAGVSQSPRYKVTKRGQDVTLRCDPISSHATLYWYQQALGQGPEFLTYFNYEAQPDKSGLPSDRFSAERPEGSISTLTIQRTEQRDSAMYRCASSPTTGGGPGELFFGEGSRLTVL.

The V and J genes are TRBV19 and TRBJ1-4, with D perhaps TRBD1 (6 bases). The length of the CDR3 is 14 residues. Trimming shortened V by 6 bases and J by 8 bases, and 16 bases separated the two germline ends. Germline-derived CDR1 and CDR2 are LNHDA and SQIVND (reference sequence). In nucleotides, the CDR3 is TGTGCCAGTAGGAGAAAGGGGGTTGGGGAAAAACTGTTTTTT. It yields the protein CASRRKGVGEKLFF. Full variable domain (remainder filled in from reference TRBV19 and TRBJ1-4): DGGITQSPKYLFRKEGQNVTLSCEQNLNHDAMYWYRQDPGQGLRLIYYSQIVNDFQKGDIAEGYSVSREKKESFPLTVTSAQKNPTAFYLCASRRKGVGEKLFFGSGTQLSVL.

The CDR3 reads CASSLLGRTEAFF. The CDR3 region has the DNA TGCGCCAGCAGCTTGCTGGGCAGAACTGAAGCTTTCTTT. The chain joins TRBV5-1 to TRBJ1-1; D uncertain. There are 13 residues in the CDR3. Germline values: CDR1 SGHRS, CDR2 YFSETQ. The ends were cut back, 1 base at V and 5 bases at J, with 9 bases in the middle.

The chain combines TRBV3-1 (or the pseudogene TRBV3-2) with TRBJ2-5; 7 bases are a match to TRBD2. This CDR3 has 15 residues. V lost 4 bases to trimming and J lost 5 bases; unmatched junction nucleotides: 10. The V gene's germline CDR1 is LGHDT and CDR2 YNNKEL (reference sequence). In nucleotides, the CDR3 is TGTGCCAGCAGCCCTCAAGCGGGAAGGGTGGAGACCCAGTACTTC. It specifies CASSPQAGRVETQYF.

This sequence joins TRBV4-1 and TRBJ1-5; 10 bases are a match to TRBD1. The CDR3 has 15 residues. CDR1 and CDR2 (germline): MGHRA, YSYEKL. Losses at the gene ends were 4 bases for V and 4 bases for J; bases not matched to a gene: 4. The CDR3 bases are TGCGCCAGCAGCCCCAGGGGACAGGGGAATCAGCCCCAGCATTTT. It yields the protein CASSPRGQGNQPQHF.

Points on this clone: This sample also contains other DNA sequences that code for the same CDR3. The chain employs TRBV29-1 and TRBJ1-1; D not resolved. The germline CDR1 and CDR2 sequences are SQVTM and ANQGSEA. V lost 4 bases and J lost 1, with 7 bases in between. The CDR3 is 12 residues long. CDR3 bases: TGCAGCGTTGGACACCAGAACACTGAAGCTTTCTTT. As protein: CSVGHQNTEAFF.